Listed below are T cell receptor beta chains from one sample, sequenced in a study of cytomegalovirus exposure and HLA in healthy donors. Sequencing was performed with immunoSEQ multiplex PCR; in TCRdb, only in-frame clones are kept and a portion is missing. The data hold 130,000 to 150,000 clones, with roughly three quarters observed a single time. The sample consisted of PBMCs. All receptors come from a woman in her thirties or forties in good health and CMV-seropositive. Both conserved end residues are part of each CDR3. Fields, in order: V gene, clone size, D gene, J gene, CDR3 DNA, CDR3 protein. The D gene is left open where the match is weak. Clone size is not always given. Where it is, it says once, few, many or a class for expanded clones.

V gene: TRBV5-4; clone size: -; D gene: -; J gene: TRBJ2-7; CDR3 DNA: TGTGCCAGCAGCGTAAACTCCTACGAGCAGTACTTC; CDR3 protein: CASSVNSYEQYF
V gene: TRBV7-3; clone size: few; D gene: -; J gene: TRBJ2-6; CDR3 DNA: TGTGCCAGCAGCTTAGGAGTTGGGGCCAACGTCCTGACTTTC; CDR3 protein: CASSLGVGANVLTF
V gene: TRBV5-4; clone size: -; D gene: TRBD2; J gene: TRBJ2-3; CDR3 DNA: TGTGCCAGCAGCTTGGCGACCGGCGGGGGGGCCAAAGATACGCAGTATTTT; CDR3 protein: CASSLATGGGAKDTQYF
V gene: TRBV30; clone size: -; D gene: -; J gene: TRBJ2-7; CDR3 DNA: TGTGCCTGGAGTGCTCAGGGTTCAAGAGAGCAGTACTTC; CDR3 protein: CAWSAQGSREQYF
V gene: TRBV5-5; clone size: -; D gene: TRBD1; J gene: TRBJ2-1; CDR3 DNA: TGTGCCAGCAGCTTGGTGCAGGGGGCTTACGGTGAGCAGTTCTTC; CDR3 protein: CASSLVQGAYGEQFF
V gene: TRBV18; clone size: -; D gene: -; J gene: TRBJ1-5; CDR3 DNA: TGTGCCAGCTCACCAGAGGGCTCGGATCAGCCCCAGCATTTT; CDR3 protein: CASSPEGSDQPQHF
V gene: TRBV11-2; clone size: -; D gene: TRBD2; J gene: TRBJ2-5; CDR3 DNA: TGTGCCAGCAGCTTGGCGGGGGGGCCTTTTGAGACCCAGTACTTC; CDR3 protein: CASSLAGGPFETQYF
V gene: TRBV11-2; clone size: -; D gene: TRBD1; J gene: TRBJ1-4; CDR3 DNA: TGTGCCAGCAGCTTGGGACAGGGAGTTAATAATGAAAAACTGTTTTTT; CDR3 protein: CASSLGQGVNNEKLFF
V gene: TRBV6-5; clone size: -; D gene: -; J gene: TRBJ1-6; CDR3 DNA: TGTGCCAGCAGTTACTCGTCACGCGGGAATTCACCCCTCCACTTT; CDR3 protein: CASSYSSRGNSPLHF
V gene: TRBV4-1; clone size: -; D gene: -; J gene: TRBJ2-2; CDR3 DNA: TGCGCCAGCAGCCAAGGACTCTGGCTCGCATCAGGGGAGCTGTTTTTT; CDR3 protein: CASSQGLWLASGELFF
V gene: TRBV5-1; clone size: -; D gene: TRBD1; J gene: TRBJ2-2; CDR3 DNA: TGCGCCAGCAGCCCCGGGACAGGGGTTGGAACCGGGGAGCTGTTTTTT; CDR3 protein: CASSPGTGVGTGELFF
V gene: TRBV21-1; clone size: -; D gene: -; J gene: TRBJ2-7; CDR3 DNA: TGTGCCAGCACCTTCGAGCAGTACTTC; CDR3 protein: CASTFEQYF
V gene: TRBV28; clone size: -; D gene: -; J gene: TRBJ1-4; CDR3 DNA: TGTGCCAGCTACCACAGGGAGGGAAATGAAAAACTGTTTTTT; CDR3 protein: CASYHREGNEKLFF
V gene: TRBV28; clone size: -; D gene: -; J gene: TRBJ2-7; CDR3 DNA: TGTGCCAGCAGTTCCCCGACTAGGCCCTACGAGCAGTACTTC; CDR3 protein: CASSSPTRPYEQYF
V gene: TRBV2; clone size: -; D gene: -; J gene: TRBJ2-3; CDR3 DNA: TGTGCCAGCAGTGGACTGAGGACTAGCACAGATACGCAGTATTTT; CDR3 protein: CASSGLRTSTDTQYF
V gene: TRBV7-2; clone size: -; D gene: -; J gene: TRBJ1-5; CDR3 DNA: TGTGCCAGCAGCTTAAACGGGGGCAATCAGCCCCAGCATTTT; CDR3 protein: CASSLNGGNQPQHF
V gene: TRBV6-1; clone size: -; D gene: -; J gene: TRBJ1-4; CDR3 DNA: TGTGCCAGCAGTGTAGAGCTTGCAACTAATGAAAAACTGTTTTTT; CDR3 protein: CASSVELATNEKLFF
V gene: TRBV6-1; clone size: -; D gene: -; J gene: TRBJ1-2; CDR3 DNA: TGTGCCAGCGATACAGGGCTCTATGGCTACACCTTC; CDR3 protein: CASDTGLYGYTF
V gene: TRBV6-1; clone size: -; D gene: -; J gene: TRBJ1-6; CDR3 DNA: TGTGCCAGCAAGGAGGGAGCGGGTAATTCACCCCTCCACTTT; CDR3 protein: CASKEGAGNSPLHF
V gene: TRBV6-5; clone size: -; D gene: -; J gene: TRBJ1-2; CDR3 DNA: TGTGCCAGCAGCCATCGAGGAGGCTACACCTTC; CDR3 protein: CASSHRGGYTF
V gene: TRBV10-1; clone size: -; D gene: -; J gene: TRBJ1-2; CDR3 DNA: TGCGCCAGCAGTCCTGACAGCTACTATGGCTACACCTTC; CDR3 protein: CASSPDSYYGYTF
V gene: TRBV6-5; clone size: -; D gene: -; J gene: TRBJ1-1; CDR3 DNA: TGTGCCAGCAGTTACATCGGGGTCCAGAACACTGAAGCTTTCTTT; CDR3 protein: CASSYIGVQNTEAFF
V gene: TRBV7-9; clone size: -; D gene: -; J gene: TRBJ1-1; CDR3 DNA: TGTGCCAGCAGCTGGACTCTGGGACAAGATTACACTGAAGCTTTCTTT; CDR3 protein: CASSWTLGQDYTEAFF
V gene: TRBV5-3; clone size: -; D gene: TRBD1; J gene: TRBJ1-5; CDR3 DNA: TGTGCCAGAAGCTTAGAGGCCGAGGACAGGGAGCTCGAACCTGGCAATCAACCCCAGCATTTT; CDR3 protein: CARSLEAEDRELEPGNQPQHF
V gene: TRBV5-1; clone size: -; D gene: TRBD1; J gene: TRBJ2-7; CDR3 DNA: TGCGCCAGCAGATTAGAACAGGGGGCTGGGGAGCAGTACTTC; CDR3 protein: CASRLEQGAGEQYF
V gene: TRBV7-9; clone size: -; D gene: TRBD2; J gene: TRBJ2-3; CDR3 DNA: TGTGCCAGCAGCTATCGGCTAGCGGACACAGATACGCAGTATTTT; CDR3 protein: CASSYRLADTDTQYF
V gene: TRBV5-1; clone size: -; D gene: TRBD2; J gene: TRBJ2-1; CDR3 DNA: TGCGCCAGCAGCTTGACTAGCGGGGAAGTCGGTGAGCAGTTCTTC; CDR3 protein: CASSLTSGEVGEQFF
V gene: TRBV5-1; clone size: few; D gene: -; J gene: TRBJ1-1; CDR3 DNA: TGCGCCAGCAGCTCGACGGGGAACACTGAAGCTTTCTTT; CDR3 protein: CASSSTGNTEAFF
V gene: TRBV7-6; clone size: -; D gene: -; J gene: TRBJ1-1; CDR3 DNA: TGTGCCAGCAGCATGCCCGGGGGGGGGACTGAAGCTTTCTTT; CDR3 protein: CASSMPGGGTEAFF
V gene: TRBV27; clone size: -; D gene: -; J gene: TRBJ1-6; CDR3 DNA: TGTGCCAGCAGTTTATTATGGTCGGGAAACAGTGGGAGGTCACCCCTCCACTTT; CDR3 protein: CASSLLWSGNSGRSPLHF
V gene: TRBV5-4; clone size: once; D gene: TRBD2; J gene: TRBJ2-1; CDR3 DNA: TGTGCCAGCAGTGTAGCGGGGGGGCGTAATGAGCAGTTCTTC; CDR3 protein: CASSVAGGRNEQFF
V gene: TRBV19; clone size: -; D gene: -; J gene: TRBJ2-1; CDR3 DNA: TGTGCCAGTAGTATCCCCGGGAGATGGGGAAGCTCCTACAATGAGCAGTTCTTC; CDR3 protein: CASSIPGRWGSSYNEQFF
V gene: TRBV27; clone size: -; D gene: TRBD1; J gene: TRBJ2-4; CDR3 DNA: TGTGCCAGCAGTTTAACCGGGACAGTCAACATTCAGTACTTC; CDR3 protein: CASSLTGTVNIQYF
V gene: TRBV27; clone size: -; D gene: -; J gene: TRBJ2-2; CDR3 DNA: TGTGCCAGCAGTTTAGACAGGACCCTCCGCGGGGAGCTGTTTTTT; CDR3 protein: CASSLDRTLRGELFF
V gene: TRBV6-5; clone size: -; D gene: TRBD1; J gene: TRBJ1-6; CDR3 DNA: TGTGCCAGCAGGGCGGGACAGGGTTCACCCCTCCACTTT; CDR3 protein: CASRAGQGSPLHF
V gene: TRBV6-5; clone size: -; D gene: -; J gene: TRBJ1-2; CDR3 DNA: TGTGCCACCAACCGAGGGGGTTTATATGGCTACACCTTC; CDR3 protein: CATNRGGLYGYTF
V gene: TRBV7-3; clone size: -; D gene: -; J gene: TRBJ2-3; CDR3 DNA: TGTGCCAGCAGCTCCAGGGGTCACACCACAGATACGCAGTATTTT; CDR3 protein: CASSSRGHTTDTQYF
V gene: TRBV21-1; clone size: -; D gene: -; J gene: TRBJ1-6; CDR3 DNA: TGTGCCAGCAGCAAAGTGGTCGGGGGGCGGAATTCACCCCTCCACTTT; CDR3 protein: CASSKVVGGRNSPLHF
V gene: TRBV6-1; clone size: -; D gene: -; J gene: TRBJ1-5; CDR3 DNA: TGTGCCAGCAGTTCAACCCGGGCCTCACAGGAGCCCCAGCATTTT; CDR3 protein: CASSSTRASQEPQHF
V gene: TRBV6-1; clone size: -; D gene: -; J gene: TRBJ2-3; CDR3 DNA: TGTGCCAGCAGTGAGTACACCACAGATACGCAGTATTTT; CDR3 protein: CASSEYTTDTQYF
V gene: TRBV7-7; clone size: -; D gene: TRBD1; J gene: TRBJ1-2; CDR3 DNA: TGTGCCAGCAGCTTACCGGCCCGGGACAGGGGATATGGCTACACCTTC; CDR3 protein: CASSLPARDRGYGYTF
V gene: TRBV2; clone size: -; D gene: -; J gene: TRBJ2-3; CDR3 DNA: TGTGCCAGCAGTGAACTGGGGGGGGGCGGCACAGATACGCAGTATTTT; CDR3 protein: CASSELGGGGTDTQYF
V gene: TRBV2; clone size: -; D gene: -; J gene: TRBJ1-5; CDR3 DNA: TGTGCCAGCAGTGTGAGTTGGCAGGTCGATTATAGCAATCAGCCCCAGCATTTT; CDR3 protein: CASSVSWQVDYSNQPQHF
V gene: TRBV5-1; clone size: -; D gene: TRBD1; J gene: TRBJ2-5; CDR3 DNA: TGCGCCAGCAGCTGGGGGACAGGGGGGGAGACCCAGTACTTC; CDR3 protein: CASSWGTGGETQYF
V gene: TRBV28; clone size: -; D gene: -; J gene: TRBJ2-3; CDR3 DNA: TGTGCCATCTACGGTGGGCTGCACACAGATACGCAGTATTTT; CDR3 protein: CAIYGGLHTDTQYF
V gene: TRBV4-1; clone size: once; D gene: -; J gene: TRBJ1-5; CDR3 DNA: TGCGCCAGCAGCCAAGCCGGGCAGGGGAGCAATCAGCCCCAGCATTTT; CDR3 protein: CASSQAGQGSNQPQHF
V gene: TRBV19; clone size: -; D gene: TRBD1; J gene: TRBJ1-4; CDR3 DNA: TGTGCCAGTAGACCGGGACAGGTTGCAACTAATGAAAAACTGTTTTTT; CDR3 protein: CASRPGQVATNEKLFF
V gene: TRBV28; clone size: -; D gene: TRBD1; J gene: TRBJ2-4; CDR3 DNA: TGTGCCAGCAGTTTACAGGGACAGGGGCAAAACATTCAGTACTTC; CDR3 protein: CASSLQGQGQNIQYF
V gene: TRBV7-3; clone size: -; D gene: -; J gene: TRBJ1-5; CDR3 DNA: TGTGCCAGCAGCTTGGGACACAATCAGCCCCAGCATTTT; CDR3 protein: CASSLGHNQPQHF
V gene: TRBV10-3; clone size: -; D gene: -; J gene: TRBJ2-3; CDR3 DNA: TGTGCCATCAGTGAGTCGGGGGGGCCAGATACGCAGTATTTT; CDR3 protein: CAISESGGPDTQYF
V gene: TRBV19; clone size: -; D gene: TRBD1; J gene: TRBJ2-7; CDR3 DNA: TGTGCCAGTAACCCGGGACAGGGGGTCGGTGAGCAGTACTTC; CDR3 protein: CASNPGQGVGEQYF
V gene: TRBV14; clone size: -; D gene: TRBD1; J gene: TRBJ2-7; CDR3 DNA: TGTGCCAGCAGCCTGGGGACAGTGACCTACGAGCAGTACTTC; CDR3 protein: CASSLGTVTYEQYF
V gene: TRBV9; clone size: -; D gene: TRBD1; J gene: TRBJ1-1; CDR3 DNA: TGTGCCTCAAACAGGGGGCTCGGGACTGAAGCTTTCTTT; CDR3 protein: CASNRGLGTEAFF
V gene: TRBV30; clone size: -; D gene: TRBD1; J gene: TRBJ1-1; CDR3 DNA: TGTGCCTGGCAGCCTCAGGGGGCCAGTGAAGCTTTCTTT; CDR3 protein: CAWQPQGASEAFF
V gene: TRBV5-6; clone size: -; D gene: -; J gene: TRBJ1-4; CDR3 DNA: TGTGCCAGCAGCTTCAGAGGGATGACAACTAATGAAAAACTGTTTTTT; CDR3 protein: CASSFRGMTTNEKLFF